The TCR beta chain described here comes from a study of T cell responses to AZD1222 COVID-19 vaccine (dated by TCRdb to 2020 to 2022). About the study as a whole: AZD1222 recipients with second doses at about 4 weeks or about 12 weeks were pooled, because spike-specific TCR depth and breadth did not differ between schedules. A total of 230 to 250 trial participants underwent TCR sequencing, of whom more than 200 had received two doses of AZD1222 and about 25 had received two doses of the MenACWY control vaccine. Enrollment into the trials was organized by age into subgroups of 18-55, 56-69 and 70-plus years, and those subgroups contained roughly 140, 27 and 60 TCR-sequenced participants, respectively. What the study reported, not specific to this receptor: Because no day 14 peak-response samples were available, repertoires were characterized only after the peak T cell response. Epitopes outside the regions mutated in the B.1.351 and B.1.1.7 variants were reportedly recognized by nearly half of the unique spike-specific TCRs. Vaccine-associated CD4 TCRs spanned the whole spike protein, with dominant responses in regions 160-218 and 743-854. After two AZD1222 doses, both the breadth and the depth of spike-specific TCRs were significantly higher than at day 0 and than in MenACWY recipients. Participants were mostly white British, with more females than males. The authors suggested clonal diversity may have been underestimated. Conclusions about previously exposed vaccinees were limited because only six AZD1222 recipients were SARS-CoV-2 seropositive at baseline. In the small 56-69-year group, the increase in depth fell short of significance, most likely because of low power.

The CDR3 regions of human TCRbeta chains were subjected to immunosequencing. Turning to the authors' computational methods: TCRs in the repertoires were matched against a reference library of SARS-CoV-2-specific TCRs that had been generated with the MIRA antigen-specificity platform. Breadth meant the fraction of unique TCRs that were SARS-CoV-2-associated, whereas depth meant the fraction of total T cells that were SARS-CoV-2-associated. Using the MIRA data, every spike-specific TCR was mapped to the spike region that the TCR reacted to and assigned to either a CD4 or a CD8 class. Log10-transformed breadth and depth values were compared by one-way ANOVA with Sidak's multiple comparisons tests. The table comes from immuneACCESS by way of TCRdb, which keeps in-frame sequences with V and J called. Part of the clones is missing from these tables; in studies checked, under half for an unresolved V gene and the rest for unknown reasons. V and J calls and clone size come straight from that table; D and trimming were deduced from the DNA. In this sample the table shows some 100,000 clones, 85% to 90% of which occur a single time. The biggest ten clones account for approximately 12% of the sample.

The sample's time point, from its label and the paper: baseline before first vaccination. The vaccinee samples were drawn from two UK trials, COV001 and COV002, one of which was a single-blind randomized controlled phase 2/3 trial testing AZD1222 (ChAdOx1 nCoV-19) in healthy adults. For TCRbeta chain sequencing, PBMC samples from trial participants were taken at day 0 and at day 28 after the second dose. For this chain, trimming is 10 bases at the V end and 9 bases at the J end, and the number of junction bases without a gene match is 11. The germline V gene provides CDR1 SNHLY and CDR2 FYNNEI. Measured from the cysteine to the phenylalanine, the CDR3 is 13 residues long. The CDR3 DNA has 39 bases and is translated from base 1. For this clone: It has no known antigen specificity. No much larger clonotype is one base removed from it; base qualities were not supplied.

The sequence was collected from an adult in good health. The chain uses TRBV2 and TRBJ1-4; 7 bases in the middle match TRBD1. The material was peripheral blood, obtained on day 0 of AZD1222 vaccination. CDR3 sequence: CATQDKQGKKLFF. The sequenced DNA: TGTGCCACACAAGATAAACAGGGGAAAAAACTGTTTTTT. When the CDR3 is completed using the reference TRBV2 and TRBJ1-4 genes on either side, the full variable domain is EPEVTQTPSHQVTQMGQEVILRCVPISNHLYFYWYRQILGQKVEFLVSFYNNEISEKSEIFDDQFSVERPDGSNFTLKIRSTKLEDSAMYFCATQDKQGKKLFFGSGTQLSVL.